The 16 T cell receptor beta chains presented below share a single source sample, sequenced in a study of blood T cell repertoires in COVID-19. Profiled with immunoSEQ multiplex PCR; TCRdb holds only in-frame clones, not every one. The data show around 270,000 clones, with around nine tenths seen just once and about 2.9% held by the top ten. Sequencing used PBMCs or T cells enriched from blood (not recorded which). The receptor set was obtained from a woman in her 40s who had been exposed to COVID-19.

This chain uses TRBV18 with TRBJ2-5; D uncertain. The germline gives CDR1 KGHSH, CDR2 LQKENI. V was trimmed by 4 bases and J by 0 bases, leaving 9 bases between them. This CDR3 contains 14 residues. CDR3 in amino acids: CASSLVRDQETQYF. The CDR3 nucleotides read TGTGCCAGCTCACTCGTACGGGACCAAGAGACCCAGTACTTC.

The rearrangement joins TRBV27 to TRBJ1-5; the D gene is possibly TRBD1 (5 bases). The CDR3 length is 15 residues. Germline V gene data show CDR1 as MNHEY and CDR2 as SMNVEV (reference sequence). The V and J ends lost 4 bases and 1 base respectively, with 11 bases between them. CDR3 nucleotides: TGTGCCAGCAGTTGGGGCCCCCCGAGCAATCAGCCCCAGCATTTT. This encodes CASSWGPPSNQPQHF.

Regarding this clone: The junction departs from the called germline gene at one end, perhaps through a read error. This chain connects TRBV7-7 to TRBJ2-1, with D maybe TRBD1 (8 bases). The CDR3 is 17 amino acids. CDR1 SSHAT and CDR2 FNYEAQ come from the germline V gene (reference sequence). CDR3 in DNA: TGTGCTAGCAGCTTACACCCCACAGGGGGAGGGCGGAATGAGCAGTTCTTC. This codes for CASSLHPTGGGRNEQFF. Full variable domain (missing parts from reference TRBV7-7 and TRBJ2-1): GAGVSQSPRYKVTKRGQDVTLRCDPISSHATLYWYQQALGQGPEFLTYFNYEAQPDKSGLPSDRFSAERPEGSISTLTIQRTEQRDSAMYRCASSLHPTGGGRNEQFFGPGTRLTVL.

This clone was counted at least ten times. V and J are TRBV25-1 and TRBJ2-3; D may be TRBD2 (6 bases). The CDR3 has 15 amino acids. Trimming removed 2 bases from V and 2 bases from J, with 11 bases in between. Germline CDR1 is MGHDK and CDR2 is SYGVNS. CDR3 DNA: TGTGCCAGCAGTGAAAGCTCACTAGCCACAGATACGCAGTATTTT. Its protein is CASSESSLATDTQYF.

This clone was recorded only once. V usage is TRBV7-3 and J usage is TRBJ2-1; TRBD2 aligns across 8 bases. V gave up 6 bases and J gave up 2 bases; unmatched junction bases: 6. This CDR3 has 15 residues. Germline CDR1 and CDR2: SGHTA and FQGTGA. CDR3 region: CASREAGGPYNEQFF. The CDR3 DNA reads TGTGCCAGCAGGGAGGCGGGAGGACCCTACAATGAGCAGTTCTTC.

The chain recombines TRBV3-1 (or the pseudogene TRBV3-2) with TRBJ1-3, with 10 bases that match TRBD1. Germline CDR1 LGHDT, CDR2 YNNKEL (reference sequence). The CDR3 has 16 residues. V lost 2 bases to trimming and J lost 3 bases; unmatched junction nucleotides: 4. CDR3 in amino acids: CASSQRRDRGGNTIYF. CDR3 bases: TGTGCCAGCAGCCAACGCCGGGACAGGGGTGGAAACACCATATATTTT.

The CDR3 sequence: CSVAWTNEAFF. CDR3 sequence (DNA): TGCAGCGTGGCCTGGACTAATGAAGCTTTCTTT. This chain uses TRBV29-1 with TRBJ1-1; D is uncertain. The CDR3 has 11 amino acids. Germline assignment: CDR1 SQVTM and CDR2 ANQGSEA. The germline V and J ends were trimmed by 6 bases and 7 bases, with 12 bases remaining between them.

V gene TRBV19 combines with J gene TRBJ1-2; possibly TRBD1 for D (5 bases). The CDR3 has 14 amino acids. V was shortened by 8 bases and J by 4 bases, with 17 bases between the two germline ends. CDR1 is LNHDA, CDR2 SQIVND, per germline (reference sequence). As DNA, the CDR3 is TGTGCCAGTGTTAGGACAAAGGGTGGCTATGGCTACACCTTC. Protein sequence: CASVRTKGGYGYTF.

The rearrangement joins TRBV27 to TRBJ1-5, with 10 bases identical to TRBD1. V dropped 5 bases and J dropped 5; count of bases not matched to a gene: 6. CDR3 length equals 15 residues. Germline loops: CDR1 MNHEY, CDR2 SMNVEV (reference sequence). CDR3 coding DNA: TGTGCCAGCAGTCTGACGGGACAGGGGTATCAGCCCCAGCATTTT. This gives the protein CASSLTGQGYQPQHF.

In its sample, this clone was seen a few times. The J gene is TRBJ1-1, the V gene TRBV27; D unresolved. With 2 bases removed from V and 3 bases from J, the gap between germline ends came to 10 bases. CDR1 is MNHEY and CDR2 is SMNVEV in the germline V gene (reference sequence). The CDR3 extends over 14 amino acids. The CDR3 region is CASSLIGGDTEAFF. The CDR3 region has the DNA TGTGCCAGCAGTTTAATCGGAGGCGACACTGAAGCTTTCTTT.

This chain connects TRBV4-2 to TRBJ1-2, with D uncertain. Trimming left V 1 base short and J 1 base short, with 10 bases between. The CDR3 has 15 residues. CDR1 is LGHNA, CDR2 YNFKEQ, per germline. The CDR3 is CASSQVIAVNYGYTF. In DNA form, the CDR3 reads TGTGCCAGCAGCCAAGTGATTGCAGTTAACTATGGCTACACCTTC.

The chain combines TRBV4-1 with TRBJ1-1, with 8 bases aligning to TRBD1. This CDR3 is 16 amino acids long. J gave up 4 bases and V 5 bases, and 12 bases lay outside the gene matches. Germline CDR1 reads MGHRA; CDR2 reads YSYEKL. CDR3 coding DNA: TGCGCCAGCAGCAGGACAGGGCTATTAGGGGGCACTGAAGCTTTCTTT. Its protein is CASSRTGLLGGTEAFF.

This chain links TRBV7-9 with TRBJ2-1, with 9 positions matching TRBD2. Germline-derived CDR1 and CDR2 are SEHNR and FQNEAQ (reference sequence). With 3 bases clipped from V and 12 bases from J, the junction kept 18 bases outside the gene matches. This CDR3 has 17 amino acids. CDR3 loop: CASSLPPVGREGPRQFF. CDR3 bases: TGTGCCAGCAGCTTGCCCCCGGTGGGGCGGGAGGGGCCAAGGCAGTTCTTC.

The chain employs TRBV19 and TRBJ2-1, with 15 bases fitting TRBD2. The CDR3 is 16 amino acids. After removal of 6 bases from V and 7 bases from J, the junction contained 7 bases not matched to a gene. Germline loops: CDR1 LNHDA, CDR2 SQIVND (reference sequence). The CDR3 protein is CASSPMGTSGRNEQFF. DNA of the CDR3: TGTGCCAGTAGCCCAATGGGGACTAGCGGGAGGAATGAGCAGTTCTTC.

V gene TRBV29-1 combines with J gene TRBJ2-3; 7 bases line up with TRBD2. Germline CDR1 and CDR2: SQVTM and ANQGSEA. CDR3 length: 13 residues. In DNA form, the CDR3 reads TGCAGTGCGGGAGCCCAGGGTCCAGATACGCAGTATTTT. Amino acid sequence: CSAGAQGPDTQYF.

The chain employs TRBV27 and TRBJ1-5; 7 bases map to TRBD1. This CDR3 is built from 16 residues. V lost 2 bases to trimming and J lost 0 bases; unmatched junction nucleotides: 4. The germline V gene has CDR1 MNHEY and CDR2 SMNVEV (reference sequence). The CDR3 DNA sequence: TGTGCCAGCAGTTTAGGAACAGGGGCTAGCAATCAGCCCCAGCATTTT. Residues: CASSLGTGASNQPQHF.